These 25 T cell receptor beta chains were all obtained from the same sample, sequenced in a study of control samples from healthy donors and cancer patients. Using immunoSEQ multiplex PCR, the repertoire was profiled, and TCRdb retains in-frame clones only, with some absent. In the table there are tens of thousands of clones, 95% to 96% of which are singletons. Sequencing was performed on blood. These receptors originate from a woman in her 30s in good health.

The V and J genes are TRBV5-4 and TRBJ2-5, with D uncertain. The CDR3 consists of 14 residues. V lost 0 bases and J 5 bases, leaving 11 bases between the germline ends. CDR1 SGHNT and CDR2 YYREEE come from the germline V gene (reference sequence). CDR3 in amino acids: CASSLEAGGETQYF. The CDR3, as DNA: TGTGCCAGCAGCTTGGAAGCTGGCGGCGAGACCCAGTACTTC.

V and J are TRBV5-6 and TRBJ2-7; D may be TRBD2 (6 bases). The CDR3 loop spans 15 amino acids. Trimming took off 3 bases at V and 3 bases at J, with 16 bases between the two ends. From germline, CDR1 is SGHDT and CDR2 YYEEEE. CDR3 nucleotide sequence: TGTGCCAGCAGCTATGAGCGGGTGGCGGTCTACGAGCAGTACTTC. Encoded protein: CASSYERVAVYEQYF.

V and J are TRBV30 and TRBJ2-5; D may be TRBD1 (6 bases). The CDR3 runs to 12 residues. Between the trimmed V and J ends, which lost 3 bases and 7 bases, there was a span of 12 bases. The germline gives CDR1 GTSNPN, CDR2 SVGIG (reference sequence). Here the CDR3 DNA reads TGTGCCTGGAGGGGGGCCAGCGGGACCCAGTACTTC. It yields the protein CAWRGASGTQYF.

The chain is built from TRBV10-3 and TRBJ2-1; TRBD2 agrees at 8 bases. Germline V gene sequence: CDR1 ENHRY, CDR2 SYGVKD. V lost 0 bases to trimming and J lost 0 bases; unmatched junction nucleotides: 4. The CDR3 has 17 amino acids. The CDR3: CAISESTSASSYNEQFF. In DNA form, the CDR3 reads TGTGCCATCAGTGAGTCGACTAGCGCAAGCTCCTACAATGAGCAGTTCTTC.

Here the CDR3 reads CASKLNTEAFF. As DNA, the CDR3 is TGTGCCAGCAAGTTGAACACTGAAGCTTTCTTT. V and J are TRBV28 and TRBJ1-1; D unclear. V was pared by 7 bases and J by 0 bases, with 3 bases between. This CDR3 is 11 amino acids long. Germline lookup yields CDR1 MDHEN and CDR2 SYDVKM.

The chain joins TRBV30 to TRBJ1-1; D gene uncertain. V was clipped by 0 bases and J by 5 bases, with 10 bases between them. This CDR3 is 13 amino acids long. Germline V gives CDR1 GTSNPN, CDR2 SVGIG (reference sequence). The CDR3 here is CAWSVTEGTEAFF. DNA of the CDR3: TGTGCCTGGAGTGTAACCGAAGGAACTGAAGCTTTCTTT. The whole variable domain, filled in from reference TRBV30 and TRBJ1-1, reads SQTIHQWPATLVQPVGSPLSLECTVEGTSNPNLYWYRQAAGRGLQLLFYSVGIGQISSEVPQNLSASRPQDRQFILSSKKLLLSDSGFYLCAWSVTEGTEAFFGQGTRLTVV.

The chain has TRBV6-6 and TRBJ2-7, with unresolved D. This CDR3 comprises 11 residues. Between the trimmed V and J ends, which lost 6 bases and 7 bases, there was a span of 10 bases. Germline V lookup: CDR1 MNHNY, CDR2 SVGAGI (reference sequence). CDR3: CASSQDGEQYF. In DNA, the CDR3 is TGTGCCAGCAGCCAGGACGGGGAGCAGTACTTC.

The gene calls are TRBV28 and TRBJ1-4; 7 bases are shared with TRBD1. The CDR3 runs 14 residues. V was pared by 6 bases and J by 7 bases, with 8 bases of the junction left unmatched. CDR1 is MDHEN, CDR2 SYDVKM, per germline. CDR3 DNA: TGTGCCAGCAGATTGACAGGGAGTGGTGAAAAACTGTTTTTT. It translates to CASRLTGSGEKLFF.

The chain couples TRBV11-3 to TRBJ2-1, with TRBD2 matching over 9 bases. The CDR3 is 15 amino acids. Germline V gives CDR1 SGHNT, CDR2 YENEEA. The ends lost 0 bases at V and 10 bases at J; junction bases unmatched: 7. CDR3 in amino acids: CASSLDGTSTSEQFF. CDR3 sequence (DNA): TGTGCCAGCAGCTTAGATGGGACTAGCACTTCCGAGCAGTTCTTC.

The CDR3 here is CASSQELGNGYTF. CDR3 sequence (DNA): TGTGCCAGCAGCCAAGAACTGGGAAATGGCTACACCTTC. The chain couples TRBV3-1 (or the pseudogene TRBV3-2) to TRBJ1-2; D is unclear. Trimming stripped 0 bases from V and 6 bases from J, with 8 bases between. The CDR3 sequence is 13 residues long. The germline CDR1 and CDR2 sequences are LGHDT and YNNKEL (reference sequence).

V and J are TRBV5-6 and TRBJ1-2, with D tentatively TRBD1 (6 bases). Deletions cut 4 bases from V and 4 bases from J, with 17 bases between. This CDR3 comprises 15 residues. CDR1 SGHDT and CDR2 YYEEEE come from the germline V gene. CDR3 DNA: TGTGCCAGCAGCCTAGGCGAATCAGGGGTCTATGGCTACACCTTC. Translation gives CASSLGESGVYGYTF.

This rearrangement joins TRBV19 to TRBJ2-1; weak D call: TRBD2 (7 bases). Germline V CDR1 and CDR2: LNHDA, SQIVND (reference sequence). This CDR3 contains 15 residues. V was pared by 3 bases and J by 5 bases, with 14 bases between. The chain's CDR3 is CASSILGGGDNEQFF. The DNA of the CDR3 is TGTGCCAGTAGTATCCTGGGCGGGGGCGACAATGAGCAGTTCTTC.

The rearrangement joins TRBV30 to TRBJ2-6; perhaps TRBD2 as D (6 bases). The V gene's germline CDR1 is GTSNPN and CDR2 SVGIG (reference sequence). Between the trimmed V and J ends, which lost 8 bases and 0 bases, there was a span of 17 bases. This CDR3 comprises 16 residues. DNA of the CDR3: TGTGCCAGCTCAGGGACTTCTTTCTCTGGGGCCAACGTCCTGACTTTC. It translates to CASSGTSFSGANVLTF.

CDR3 DNA sequence: TGTGCCAGCAGCCAAGAAGAGGGGGACAGTATAGGCAATCAGCCCCAGCATTTT. It encodes CASSQEEGDSIGNQPQHF. This chain connects TRBV4-2 to TRBJ1-5, with TRBD1 matching over 7 bases. V dropped 0 bases and J dropped 2; count of bases not matched to a gene: 10. Germline CDR1 is LGHNA and CDR2 is YNFKEQ. The CDR3 totals 18 residues.

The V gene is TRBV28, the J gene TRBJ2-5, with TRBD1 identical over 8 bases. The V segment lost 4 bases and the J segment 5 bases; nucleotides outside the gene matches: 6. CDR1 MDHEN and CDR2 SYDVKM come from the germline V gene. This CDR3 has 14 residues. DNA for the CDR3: TGTGCCAGCAGTTCTGTCAGGGGGCTGGAGACCCAGTACTTC. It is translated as CASSSVRGLETQYF.

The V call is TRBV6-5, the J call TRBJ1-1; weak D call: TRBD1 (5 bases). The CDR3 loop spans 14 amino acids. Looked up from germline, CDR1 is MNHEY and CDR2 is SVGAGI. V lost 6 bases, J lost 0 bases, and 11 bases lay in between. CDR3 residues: CASRDQGLNTEAFF. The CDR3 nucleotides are TGTGCCAGCAGGGACCAGGGATTGAACACTGAAGCTTTCTTT.

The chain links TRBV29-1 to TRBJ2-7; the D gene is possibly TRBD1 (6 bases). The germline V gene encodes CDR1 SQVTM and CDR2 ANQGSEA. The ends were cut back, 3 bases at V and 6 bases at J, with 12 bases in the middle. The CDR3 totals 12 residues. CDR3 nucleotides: TGCAGCGTTGAGGGTCCCAGGGGCGAGCAGTACTTC. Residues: CSVEGPRGEQYF.

The CDR3 DNA is TGCGCCAGCAGTGAGTCTTCTGAACACACAGATACGCAGTATTTT. Translation gives CASSESSEHTDTQYF. The rearrangement uses TRBV10-2 and TRBJ2-3; D ambiguous. The V gene lost 0 bases and the J gene lost 2 bases, with 9 bases spanning the gap. Per germline, CDR1 WSHSY and CDR2 SAAADI. The CDR3 is made up of 15 amino acids.

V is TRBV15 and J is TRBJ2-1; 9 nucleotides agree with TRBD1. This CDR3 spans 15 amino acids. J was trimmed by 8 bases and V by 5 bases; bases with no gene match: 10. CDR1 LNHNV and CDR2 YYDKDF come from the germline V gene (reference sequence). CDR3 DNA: TGTGCCACCAGCCCCCGGGACAGGGAGGGCGATGAGCAGTTCTTC. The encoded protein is CATSPRDREGDEQFF.

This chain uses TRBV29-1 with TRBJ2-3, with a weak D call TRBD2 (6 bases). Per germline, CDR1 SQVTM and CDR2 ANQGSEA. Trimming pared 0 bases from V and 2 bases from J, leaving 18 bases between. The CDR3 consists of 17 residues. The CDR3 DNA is TGCAGCGTTGAAGATTCCCACCGGGACTTCAACACAGATACGCAGTATTTT. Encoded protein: CSVEDSHRDFNTDTQYF.

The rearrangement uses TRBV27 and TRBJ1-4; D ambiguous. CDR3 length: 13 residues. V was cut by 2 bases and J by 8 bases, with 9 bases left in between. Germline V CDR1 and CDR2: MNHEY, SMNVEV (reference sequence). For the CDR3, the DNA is TGTGCCAGCAGTTTAGGTCACGGGGAAAAACTGTTTTTT. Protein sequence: CASSLGHGEKLFF. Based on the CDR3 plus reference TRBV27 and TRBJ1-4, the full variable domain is EAQVTQNPRYLITVTGKKLTVTCSQNMNHEYMSWYRQDPGLGLRQIYYSMNVEVTDKGDVPEGYKVSRKEKRNFPLILESPSPNQTSLYFCASSLGHGEKLFFGSGTQLSVL.

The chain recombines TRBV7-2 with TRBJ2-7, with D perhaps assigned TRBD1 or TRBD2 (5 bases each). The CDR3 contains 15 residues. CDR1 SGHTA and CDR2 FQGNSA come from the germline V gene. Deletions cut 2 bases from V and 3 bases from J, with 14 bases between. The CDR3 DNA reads TGTGCCAGCAGCTTACAAACCGGGACGCTCTACGAGCAGTACTTC. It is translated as CASSLQTGTLYEQYF.

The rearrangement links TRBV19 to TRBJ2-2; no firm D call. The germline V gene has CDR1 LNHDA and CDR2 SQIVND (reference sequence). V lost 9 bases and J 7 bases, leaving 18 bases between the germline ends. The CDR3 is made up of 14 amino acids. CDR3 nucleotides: TGTGCCAGCCCAAGGAGAGTTGTAGGCGGGGAGCTGTTTTTT. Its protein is CASPRRVVGGELFF.

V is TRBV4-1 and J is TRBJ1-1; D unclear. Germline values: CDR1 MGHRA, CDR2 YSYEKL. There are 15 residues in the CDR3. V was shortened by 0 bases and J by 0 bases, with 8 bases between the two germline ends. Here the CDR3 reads CASSQDRLMNTEAFF. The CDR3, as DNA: TGCGCCAGCAGCCAAGATAGGCTTATGAACACTGAAGCTTTCTTT.

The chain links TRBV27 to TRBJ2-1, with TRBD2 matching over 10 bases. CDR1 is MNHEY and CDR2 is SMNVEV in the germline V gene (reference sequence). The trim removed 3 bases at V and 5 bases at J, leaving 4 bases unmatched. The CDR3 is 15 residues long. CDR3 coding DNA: TGTGCCAGCAGTTTGGGGACTAGCGCCCACAATGAGCAGTTCTTC. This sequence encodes CASSLGTSAHNEQFF.